A selection of T cell receptor beta chains follows, all from one sample in a study of T-cell reconstitution after alpha-beta-depleted transplantation in children. A single record per CDR3 protein comes from TCRdb applying MiXCR to the PCR reads. Here the sample spans a few hundred thousand distinct CDR3 sequences, about 16% being singletons. The specimen comprised PBMCs from the stem cell graft donor, sampled from the stem cell graft. The receptor set was obtained from a human donor who donated a stem cell graft to a child with acute lymphoblastic leukemia. CDR3s include the opening cysteine and the closing phenylalanine or tryptophan. Clone size is not always given. Where it is, it says once, few, many or a class for expanded clones.

v_call clone_size cdr3_aa
TRBV18 few CASSYDRVTYNEQFF
TRBV20-1 few CSAEDSAGPTYEQYF
TRBV7-3 - CASSLSGGLGTEAFF
TRBV30 few CAWRSRDTEAFF
TRBV6-1 - CAISQGLGNQPQHF
TRBV4-1 few CASSQGQGTYGYTF
TRBV6-2/TRBV6-3 - CASSHGTDHEQYF
TRBV7-2 few CASSYRTQSYNEQFF
TRBV5-1 once CASSLDGLLETQYF
TRBV7-9 few CASSTPLFYEQYF
TRBV5-1 - CASSLAWQGYEQYF
TRBV29-1 few CSVRSGRSNEQFF
TRBV12-3/TRBV12-4 - CASSPQGVPGNEQFF
TRBV12-3/TRBV12-4 - CASSFYRDREYF
TRBV6-5 - CASSYSGLAGELFF
TRBV10-3 - CAISPGTGDYEQYF
TRBV4-1 - CASSQDGSGSYNEQFF
TRBV11-2 - CASSLEGHHTEAFF
TRBV5-4 - CASTGARTDTQYF
TRBV29-1 few CSVEYSQNTEAFF
TRBV5-1 - CASSLVTHEQFF
TRBV30 - CACDGQGNYGYTF
TRBV15 many CATSRENEQFF
TRBV15 few CATSRGPPAGGETQYF
TRBV7-9 - CASSRGSNEQFF
TRBV10-1 - CASSESTSGDQETQYF
TRBV20-1 - CSASRGSGNTIYF
TRBV20-1 - CSARTSGKRETQYF
TRBV30 few CAWSVDGSSTGELFF
TRBV9 - CASSVGSGPTYEQYF
TRBV9 - CASSTTGINYGYTF
TRBV7-9 few CASSPPQGVTSPLHF
TRBV3-1 - CTFCFLFKGGWSNQPQHF
TRBV7-9 few CASREYSGRKADTQYF
TRBV5-1 - CASSLVGEAAFF
TRBV7-9 - CASSLDSGFHTF
TRBV27 few CASSPSGGNEQYF
TRBV4-1 - CASSQVPGLGSAGELFF
TRBV5-1 many CASSLAPGGSQPRYEQYF
TRBV5-1 - CASSLIAGVQNTGELFF
TRBV6-4 - CASSVSRWRANYGYTF
TRBV4-2 - CASSQDEGGGGYEQYF
TRBV12-3/TRBV12-4 - CASSRAGTLYYEQYF
TRBV9 - CASSARDRGTQETQYF
TRBV12-3/TRBV12-4 few CASSSRDRGAYEQYF
TRBV12-3/TRBV12-4 - CASSFGLAAYEQYF
TRBV20-1 few CSADLAGVDEQYF
TRBV29-1 - CSLLSGREQYF
TRBV25-1 few CASSLVSLSGRYQETQYF